A single sample gave rise to the 7 T cell receptor beta chains below, sequenced in a study of molecular identifiers for immune sequencing clone quantification. In TCRdb, the PCR reads were re-called with MiXCR into one record per CDR3 protein. The sample holds some 680,000 distinct CDR3 sequences, roughly 27% seen once. The sequenced material came from naive CD8+ T cells from blood, with Jurkat cell RNA spiked in. Noted subset: FACS-sorted CD8+CD4-CCR7+CD45RA+ naive T cells. The receptors were sampled from a human donor in good health. Some libraries in this study had Jurkat cell RNA spiked in.

In this sample, this clonotype turned up many times. The J gene is TRBJ2-7, the V gene TRBV6-2 or TRBV6-3; no firm D call. There are 14 residues in the CDR3. Germline-derived CDR1 and CDR2 are MNHEY and SVGEGT. Trimming pared 6 bases from V and 7 bases from J, leaving 19 bases between. CDR3 DNA: TGTGCCAGCAGCCCTACCCCGGATCCCCTGGAGCAGTACTTC. Encoded protein: CASSPTPDPLEQYF.

Remarks on this clonotype: A clone one base away is much larger, so this may be a read error. The V call is TRBV2, the J call TRBJ2-1, with 9 nucleotides matching TRBD2. The CDR3 contains 15 residues. The germline V gene encodes CDR1 SNHLY and CDR2 FYNNEI. CDR3 region: CASSEQREVYNEQLF. The CDR3 bases are TGTGCCAGCAGTGAACAGCGGGAGGTTTACAATGAGCAGCTCTTC.

V gene TRBV19 combines with J gene TRBJ1-2; no clear D. The CDR3 runs to 12 residues. Trimming removed 6 bases at V and 7 bases at J, with 12 bases between. Looked up from germline, CDR1 is LNHDA and CDR2 is SQIVND (reference sequence). DNA of the CDR3: TGTGCCAGTAGCCTGGGCCCAGTTGGCTACACCTTC. Its translation is CASSLGPVGYTF.

In regard to this clonotype: A clone one base away is much larger, so this may be a read error. The chain joins TRBV27 to TRBJ1-1; D is unresolved. This CDR3 has 14 amino acids. From germline, CDR1 is MNHEY and CDR2 SMNVEV (reference sequence). The CDR3 sequence: CASSLLADNTGAFF. The CDR3 DNA reads TGTGCCAGCAGTTTATTAGCGGATAACACTGGAGCTTTCTTT.

The chain carries TRBV28 and TRBJ2-7, with 12 bases aligning to TRBD2. Trimming cost V 6 bases and J 2 bases; bases outside gene matches: 11. The CDR3 has 17 amino acids. Germline-derived CDR1 and CDR2 are MDHEN and SYDVKM. The CDR3 region has the DNA TGTGCCAGCAGCCCGCACGGGACTAGCGGGTGGGCCTACGAGCAGTACTTC. It is translated as CASSPHGTSGWAYEQYF. Full variable domain (remainder filled in from reference TRBV28 and TRBJ2-7): DVKVTQSSRYLVKRTGEKVFLECVQDMDHENMFWYRQDPGLGLRLIYFSYDVKMKEKGDIPEGYSVSREKKERFSLILESASTNQTSMYLCASSPHGTSGWAYEQYFGPGTRLTVT.

This chain uses TRBV29-1 with TRBJ1-1; D possibly corresponds to TRBD1 (6 bases). Deletions cut 7 bases from V and 4 bases from J, with 19 bases between. This CDR3 contains 14 residues. Germline V gene lookup returns CDR1 SQVTM and CDR2 ANQGSEA. This CDR3 reads CSATGAGARTEAFF. The CDR3 region has the DNA TGCAGCGCCACCGGCGCGGGGGCACGCACTGAAGCTTTCTTT.

The rearrangement links TRBV4-1 to TRBJ2-5, with D perhaps TRBD1 (6 bases). The CDR3 extends over 14 amino acids. The V gene's germline CDR1 is MGHRA and CDR2 YSYEKL. V shed 1 base and J shed 5 bases, with 11 bases lying between them. CDR3 nucleotides: TGCGCCAGCAGCCAAGCGCAGGGGATGGAGACCCAGTACTTC. Protein product: CASSQAQGMETQYF.